This T cell receptor (beta chain) comes out of a study of T cells in Graves' hyperthyroidism and ophthalmopathy. Amplification of TCR beta CDR3 regions used RNA as the template. First-round RT-PCR of the TCR CDR3 relied on the HTBI primer set. TCRdb passed the multiplex PCR reads through MiXCR, listing each CDR3 protein once. This sample carries about 660,000 distinct CDR3 sequences, about 45% of them seen once, and the ten largest clones take roughly 7.2%. This clonotype was seen repeatedly, ten times or more. The junction does not match germline at one end; this may be a read error. CDR3 length: 15 residues. Germline V lookup: CDR1 SSHAT, CDR2 FNYEAQ (reference sequence).

This receptor was identified in an adult man with Graves' disease, either hyperthyroidism or ophthalmopathy (not recorded which). Material for sequencing was peripheral blood or thyroid tissue (not recorded which). This rearrangement joins TRBV7-7 to TRBJ2-2; 7 nucleotides agree with TRBD1. The DNA for the CDR3 is TGTGCTAGCAGCCCTTTAACAGGGGACACCGGGGAGCTGTTTTTT. Protein: CASSPLTGDTGELFF.